This entry lists 15 T cell receptor beta chains sequenced from one sample in a study of blood T cell repertoires in COVID-19. Produced via immunoSEQ multiplex PCR; TCRdb's table is partial and in-frame only. The table includes some 190,000 clones, about 88% detected once. Sequencing input: peripheral blood. These TCRs come from a middle-aged woman who had recovered from COVID-19.

The chain carries TRBV6-1 and TRBJ2-5; tentative D call: TRBD2 (5 bases). The CDR3 has 17 residues. V was pared by 4 bases and J by 2 bases, with 20 bases between. Germline CDR1 and CDR2: MNHNS and SASEGT. This CDR3 is CASSALWGSVVQETQYF. CDR3 DNA: TGTGCCAGCAGTGCATTATGGGGTAGCGTGGTACAAGAGACCCAGTACTTC.

The V call is TRBV5-1, the J call TRBJ1-4, with 7 bases lining up with TRBD1. From germline, CDR1 is SGHRS and CDR2 YFSETQ. The CDR3 length is 16 residues. The V gene end was trimmed by 4 bases and the J gene end by 4 bases; junction bases not matched to a gene: 10. The CDR3 bases are TGCGCCAGCAGCCTTTCGGGAAACAGGGGTAATGAAAAACTGTTTTTT. This codes for CASSLSGNRGNEKLFF.

The chain employs TRBV6-2 or TRBV6-3 and TRBJ2-3, with a weak D call TRBD2 (6 bases). The CDR3 covers 19 residues. CDR1 is MNHEY and CDR2 is SVGEGT in the germline V gene. Trimming stripped 2 bases from V and 2 bases from J, with 23 bases between. The CDR3 here is CASSYHTAMGTHNTDTQYF. CDR3 nucleotides: TGTGCCAGCAGTTACCACACAGCGATGGGGACTCATAACACAGATACGCAGTATTTT.

The V and J genes are TRBV30 and TRBJ2-1; TRBD2 agrees at 8 bases. The CDR3 runs to 14 residues. With V trimmed by 4 bases and J by 5 bases, 7 bases remained unmatched. Germline V gene lookup returns CDR1 GTSNPN and CDR2 SVGIG (reference sequence). The CDR3 here is CAWNGLAIDNEQFF. Written as DNA, the CDR3 is TGTGCCTGGAACGGACTAGCTATCGACAATGAGCAGTTCTTC.

The chain carries TRBV11-2 and TRBJ1-1; 11 bases align to TRBD1. The V gene's germline CDR1 is SGHAT and CDR2 FQNNGV. The CDR3 is made up of 14 amino acids. With 7 bases clipped from V and 3 bases from J, the junction kept 4 bases outside the gene matches. CDR3 in DNA: TGTGCCAGCAATCAGGACAGGGGGCACACTGAAGCTTTCTTT. Residues: CASNQDRGHTEAFF.

The chain carries TRBV7-9 and TRBJ1-4; D might be TRBD1 (6 bases). V lost 4 bases, J lost 5 bases, and 14 bases lay in between. Germline values: CDR1 SEHNR, CDR2 FQNEAQ (reference sequence). This CDR3 spans 15 amino acids. The CDR3 here is CASSSMGATNEKLFF. Written as DNA, the CDR3 is TGTGCCAGCAGCTCCATGGGGGCGACAAATGAAAAACTGTTTTTT.

The chain employs TRBV28 and TRBJ2-1; 8 bases are shared with TRBD1. The CDR3 sequence is 17 residues long. J lost 2 bases, V lost 3 bases, and 9 bases had no gene match. CDR1 is MDHEN and CDR2 is SYDVKM in the germline V gene. The CDR3 loop is CASSFLTGESAYNEQFF. The CDR3 DNA is TGTGCCAGCAGTTTTTTGACAGGGGAATCCGCCTACAATGAGCAGTTCTTC.

J is TRBJ1-6 and V is TRBV3-1 (or the pseudogene TRBV3-2), with a tentative D call TRBD1 (5 bases). CDR3 length equals 16 residues. The germline gives CDR1 LGHDT, CDR2 YNNKEL (reference sequence). Trimming took off 5 bases at V and 5 bases at J, with 16 bases between the two ends. The DNA for the CDR3 is TGTGCCAGCAGCTCTACCGGGACTACGGATAATTCACCCCTCCACTTT. This sequence encodes CASSSTGTTDNSPLHF.

This chain links TRBV6-5 with TRBJ1-5; 7 bases are a match to TRBD1. Germline CDR1 reads MNHEY; CDR2 reads SVGAGI. There are 15 residues in the CDR3. V lost 5 bases to trimming and J lost 1 base; unmatched junction nucleotides: 5. CDR3 protein: CASSHRDSSNQPQHF. As DNA, the CDR3 is TGTGCCAGCAGTCACCGGGACAGCAGCAATCAGCCCCAGCATTTT.

This clone was observed once. The CDR3, as DNA: TGTGCCAGCAGCCAAGATGCCAAGGGGTACGAGCAGTACTTC. Encoded protein: CASSQDAKGYEQYF. The chain links TRBV3-1 (or the pseudogene TRBV3-2) to TRBJ2-7, with D perhaps TRBD1 (5 bases). V shed 0 bases and J shed 4 bases, with 10 bases lying between them. Germline CDR1 is LGHDT and CDR2 is YNNKEL (reference sequence). This CDR3 region has 14 residues.

This sequence joins TRBV11-2 and TRBJ2-2, with TRBD2 identical over 10 bases. The CDR3 length is 16 residues. The junction had 3 bases not matched to a gene; V was cut back by 0 bases and J by 5 bases. Germline V gene data show CDR1 as SGHAT and CDR2 as FQNNGV. Written as DNA, the CDR3 is TGTGCCAGCAGCTTAGATACAGCGGGAGGGACCGGGGAGCTGTTTTTT. The encoded protein is CASSLDTAGGTGELFF.

The rearrangement joins TRBV25-1 to TRBJ1-5, with a weak D call TRBD1 (6 bases). The V and J ends lost 2 bases and 5 bases respectively, with 7 bases between them. The CDR3 loop spans 13 amino acids. The germline CDR1 and CDR2 sequences are MGHDK and SYGVNS. This chain's CDR3 is CASSEDRHQPQHF. CDR3 coding DNA: TGTGCCAGCAGTGAAGACAGGCATCAGCCCCAGCATTTT.

This clone turned up a few times. The genes are TRBV28 and TRBJ1-1; D gene uncertain. The CDR3 covers 15 residues. CDR1 is MDHEN and CDR2 is SYDVKM in the germline V gene. Trimming cost V 7 bases and J 0 bases, with 15 bases left between them. In nucleotides, the CDR3 is TGTGCCAGCAAAGGAGCCATGCGGATGAACACTGAAGCTTTCTTT. This gives the protein CASKGAMRMNTEAFF.

The gene calls are TRBV28 and TRBJ1-5, with D possibly TRBD1 on 5 matching bases. The CDR3 has 16 residues. Germline assignment: CDR1 MDHEN and CDR2 SYDVKM. V was trimmed by 7 bases and J by 0 bases, leaving 16 bases between them. Here the CDR3 DNA reads TGTGCCAGCACCCCCCCACAGGACCTTAGCAATCAGCCCCAGCATTTT. Its translation: CASTPPQDLSNQPQHF.

This chain links TRBV3-1 (or the pseudogene TRBV3-2) with TRBJ1-1, with 7 bases matching TRBD1. Germline V gives CDR1 LGHDT, CDR2 YNNKEL (reference sequence). The CDR3 runs 15 residues. J gave up 1 base and V 2 bases, and 4 bases lay outside the gene matches. CDR3 sequence reads: CASSQFRQGNTEAFF. DNA for the CDR3: TGTGCCAGCAGCCAATTCCGACAGGGGAACACTGAAGCTTTCTTT.